The clone carrying this T cell receptor (beta chain) was observed a handful of times. The antigen is undetermined. This specimen comes from a study of T cell repertoires in cytomegalovirus infection. Points from the study as a whole: Dominant in the ex vivo response were TCR beta clonotypes restricted by HLA-C and specific for CMV. Totalled public TCR beta family frequency picked out people who carried CMV plus the relevant HLA.

CDR1 is LGHNA and CDR2 is YNFKEQ in the germline V gene. Trimming took 4 bases from V and 9 from J; bases not matched to a gene: 5. The CDR3 extends over 15 amino acids. MiXCR, applied by TCRdb to the reads, yields one record per CDR3 protein. This sample has about 310,000 distinct CDR3 sequences, with roughly 25% found just once. Here the sequenced sample was cultured PBMCs, taken from culture after CMV antigen stimulation. The chain joins TRBV4-2 to TRBJ2-1; 14 positions match TRBD2. This TCR was recovered from a human donor in good health (CMV status not recorded). Some clones in this sample may be carry-over from other donors' samples. The CDR3 nucleotides read TGTGCCAGCAGCCCCGGGACTAGCGGGAGCCTTGAGCAGTTCTTC. Translation gives CASSPGTSGSLEQFF.